The source of this T cell receptor (beta chain) is a study of long-term antiretroviral therapy in people with HIV. Germline V gene data show CDR1 as SEHNR and CDR2 as FQNEAQ (reference sequence). V lost 5 bases and J lost 7, with 14 bases in between. CDR3 length equals 13 residues. At the survey level, the v3.0 immunoSEQ assay was run. Only in-frame clones appear in the TCRdb table, and some are missing; sequencing was by immunoSEQ multiplex PCR. The sample yields about 43,000 clones, about 89% seen once. The V call is TRBV7-9, the J call TRBJ2-5; D gene unclear. The input for sequencing was unsorted PBMCs, taken 0.1 years before starting antiretroviral therapy. This clonotype was sampled from a woman in her forties or fifties with HIV. This CDR3 reads CASSLDKWGTQYF. The CDR3 nucleotides read TGTGCCAGCAGCCTCGACAAGTGGGGGACCCAGTACTTC.